This passage covers 3 T cell receptor beta chains from one sample sequenced in a study of regulatory T cells in long-lasting Graves disease. Researchers made TCR beta libraries by using iRepertoire HTBI primers and running Arm-PCR on CDR3 regions. TCRdb processed the multiplex PCR reads anew with MiXCR; each CDR3 protein has one entry. Found here are hundreds of thousands of distinct CDR3 sequences, about 16% of them singletons; the top ten hold about 18%. As for time point: newly diagnosed GD, antithyroid drugs for less than 3 months. Following extraction of RNA from PBMCs, that RNA was used to make the TCR library. The data were also submitted as part of a second study, on T cells in Graves' hyperthyroidism and ophthalmopathy.

This sample comprised peripheral blood mononuclear cells (PBMCs), obtained at new diagnosis, from a patient treated with antithyroid drugs. These receptors were taken from a woman aged 25-40 years with Graves disease.

This clonotype came up many times. The V call is TRBV5-1, the J call TRBJ1-1, with D hard to call. CDR3 length: 12 amino acids. The ends were cut back, 2 bases at V and 4 bases at J, with 6 bases in the middle. Germline CDR1 is SGHRS and CDR2 is YFSETQ. CDR3 in DNA: TGCGCCAGCAGCTTTCAACTCACTGAAGCTTTCTTT. Amino acid sequence: CASSFQLTEAFF.

This clonotype was seen only once. A much larger clonotype is one base distant, so this may be a read error. The chain employs TRBV5-6 and TRBJ1-2; 9 nucleotides match TRBD1. The CDR3 is 15 amino acids. Germline values: CDR1 SGHDT, CDR2 YYEEEE. CDR3 sequence reads: CTSSSLGTGTYGYTF. The CDR3 coding sequence is TGTACCAGCAGCTCCCTCGGGACAGGGACCTATGGCTACACCTTC.

On this clonotype itself: The germline gene is not matched at one end of the junction; a read error may be the cause. This sequence joins TRBV6-5 and TRBJ2-2, with 9 bases lining up with TRBD1. CDR3 size: 19 residues. In germline, CDR1 is MNHEY, CDR2 SVGAGI. The CDR3 loop reads CASSYSLRGTGPNTGELFF. The CDR3, as DNA: TGTGCCAGCAGTTACTCCCTCAGGGGGACAGGGCCGAATACCGGGGAGCTGTTTTTT.